Listed below are T cell receptor beta chains from one sample, sequenced in a study of control samples from healthy donors and cancer patients. Sequencing used immunoSEQ multiplex PCR; TCRdb keeps in-frame clones, though not all of them. The table includes roughly 150,000 clones, 88% detected once. What was sequenced was blood. The receptor source for this set is a man between 18 and 29 years old in good health. Both conserved end residues are part of each CDR3. The order of the fields is J gene, D gene, V gene, CDR3 length, clone size, CDR3 protein, CDR3 DNA. A D gene is named only where the DNA matches it firmly. The size entry is marked missing in some rows and otherwise reads once, few, many or a size class.

>TRBJ2-6|TRBD1|TRBV6-1|16|NA
CASSDGQVQGANVLTF
TGTGCCAGCAGTGATGGACAGGTGCAAGGGGCCAACGTCCTGACTTTC
>TRBJ2-1|TRBD2|TRBV7-8|17|NA
CASSLEGLAVLVNEQFF
TGTGCCAGCAGCTTAGAAGGTCTAGCGGTACTAGTCAATGAGCAGTTCTTC
>TRBJ1-3|NA|TRBV15|15|NA
CATSRDGGSGNTIYF
TGTGCCACCAGCAGAGATGGGGGATCTGGAAACACCATATATTTT
>TRBJ2-3|NA|TRBV5-1|15|NA
CASSFGQPGGDTQYF
TGCGCCAGCAGCTTCGGACAGCCTGGAGGAGATACGCAGTATTTT
>TRBJ2-2|TRBD1|TRBV29-1|14|NA
CSVAGTGGTGELFF
TGCAGCGTAGCCGGGACAGGGGGCACCGGGGAGCTGTTTTTT
>TRBJ1-1|NA|TRBV5-1|13|NA
CASSLKENTEAFF
TGCGCCAGCAGCTTGAAGGAGAACACTGAAGCTTTCTTT
>TRBJ2-1|TRBD1|TRBV9|14|NA
CASTTGTGVDEQFF
TGTGCCAGCACCACCGGGACAGGGGTAGATGAGCAGTTCTTC
>TRBJ1-2|NA|TRBV5-1|13|once
CASSLTPLKGYTF
TGCGCCAGCAGCTTGACCCCTCTTAAGGGCTACACCTTC
>TRBJ1-3|NA|TRBV15|13|NA
CATSSRVGNTIYF
TGTGCCACCAGCAGCAGGGTTGGAAACACCATATATTTT
>TRBJ2-3|NA|TRBV9|13|NA
CASSISGADTQYF
TGTGCCAGCAGCATATCCGGGGCAGATACGCAGTATTTT
>TRBJ1-2|NA|TRBV27|10|NA
CASTGYGYTF
TGTGCCAGCACAGGATATGGCTACACCTTC
>TRBJ1-5|NA|TRBV2|14|NA
CASSRGPSNQPQHF
TGTGCCAGCTCCAGGGGTCCTAGCAATCAGCCCCAGCATTTT
>TRBJ1-1|NA|TRBV6-1|15|NA
CASSELRAGNTEAFF
TGTGCCAGCAGTGAGCTCAGGGCGGGGAACACTGAAGCTTTCTTT
>TRBJ2-3|NA|TRBV5-8|17|NA
CASSLAAPGRPGDTQYF
TGTGCCAGCAGCTTGGCGGCTCCCGGTCGGCCGGGAGATACGCAGTATTTT
>TRBJ1-5|NA|TRBV28|15|NA
CASSLRGHSNQPQHF
TGTGCCAGCAGTTTAAGGGGCCATAGCAATCAGCCCCAGCATTTT
>TRBJ1-1|NA|TRBV30|13|NA
CAWSVLALGGAFF
TGTGCCTGGAGTGTCCTGGCTCTCGGGGGAGCTTTCTTT
>TRBJ2-1|TRBD2|TRBV7-9|17|NA
CASSFYGRGPHSDEQFF
TGTGCCAGCAGCTTTTACGGGAGGGGTCCCCACTCGGATGAGCAGTTCTTC
>TRBJ2-2|NA|TRBV28|11|NA
CASSSTGELFF
TGTGCCAGCAGTTCGACCGGGGAGCTGTTTTTT
>TRBJ2-3|NA|TRBV7-9|15|NA
CASSLSGDSTDTQYF
TGTGCCAGCAGCTTATCGGGGGACAGCACAGATACGCAGTATTTT
>TRBJ1-6|NA|TRBV2|13|NA
CASSNRDNSPLHF
TGTGCCAGCAGTAACCGGGACAATTCACCCCTCCACTTT
>TRBJ1-1|TRBD1|TRBV6-6|12|few
CASKEGGNEAFF
TGTGCCAGCAAGGAAGGGGGCAATGAAGCTTTCTTT
>TRBJ1-1|TRBD1|TRBV7-8|16|NA
CASSLGQGTMNTEAFF
TGTGCCAGCAGCTTAGGACAGGGGACAATGAACACTGAAGCTTTCTTT
>TRBJ2-2|TRBD2|TRBV9|17|NA
CASSLPLAGRNTGELFF
TGTGCCAGCAGCCTCCCACTAGCGGGGCGAAACACCGGGGAGCTGTTTTTT
>TRBJ2-7|TRBD2|TRBV7-8|14|NA
CASNLAGGSYEQYF
TGTGCCAGCAATCTAGCGGGGGGTTCCTACGAGCAGTACTTC
>TRBJ1-1|NA|TRBV11-2|13|NA
CASSLGPSVEAFF
TGTGCCAGCAGCCTGGGGCCCTCAGTTGAAGCTTTCTTT
>TRBJ2-5|NA|TRBV24-1|16|NA
CATSDPQGRTQETQYF
TGTGCCACCAGTGATCCGCAGGGGAGGACTCAAGAGACCCAGTACTTC
>TRBJ2-1|TRBD1|TRBV2|14|NA
CASRHRGLRDEQFF
TGTGCCAGCAGACACAGGGGGCTTCGGGATGAGCAGTTCTTC
>TRBJ2-1|TRBD2|TRBV10-3|14|NA
CAISEKAGLNEQFF
TGTGCCATCAGTGAGAAAGCGGGGCTCAATGAGCAGTTCTTC
>TRBJ2-3|TRBD2|TRBV7-9|16|once
CASSLDNSGVADTQYF
TGTGCCAGCAGCTTAGACAACAGCGGGGTAGCAGATACGCAGTATTTT
>TRBJ2-7|NA|TRBV11-2|14|NA
CASTLGADPNEQYF
TGTGCCAGCACCCTGGGAGCGGACCCTAACGAGCAGTACTTC
>TRBJ2-7|NA|TRBV3-1/TRBV3-2|16|NA
CASSPWEGDRSYEQYF
TGTGCCAGCAGCCCCTGGGAGGGGGATAGATCCTACGAGCAGTACTTC
>TRBJ2-3|NA|TRBV3-1/TRBV3-2|13|NA
CASSLGSTDTQYF
TGTGCCAGCAGCCTTGGTAGCACAGATACGCAGTATTTT
>TRBJ2-2|TRBD1|TRBV9|15|NA
CASSPGQGRTGELFF
TGTGCCAGCAGCCCAGGACAGGGTCGGACCGGGGAGCTGTTTTTT
>TRBJ2-3|NA|TRBV9|17|NA
CASSVGLSGSWPDTQYF
TGTGCCAGCAGCGTAGGCCTCTCCGGGTCCTGGCCAGATACGCAGTATTTT
>TRBJ2-7|TRBD1|TRBV5-4|14|few
CASSRDRATYEQYF
TGTGCCAGCAGCAGGGACAGGGCGACCTACGAGCAGTACTTC
>TRBJ2-3|NA|TRBV5-5|14|NA
CASSLDSSTDTQYF
TGTGCCAGCAGCTTAGACTCCAGCACAGATACGCAGTATTTT
>TRBJ1-2|TRBD1|TRBV19|15|NA
CASSILAGGLRGYTF
TGTGCCAGTAGTATCCTGGCAGGGGGACTTCGTGGCTACACCTTC
>TRBJ1-5|NA|TRBV28|12|NA
CASRGGDQPQHF
TGTGCCAGCAGGGGCGGGGATCAGCCCCAGCATTTT
>TRBJ2-3|TRBD1|TRBV19|15|NA
CASSISQGATDTQYF
TGTGCCAGTAGTATAAGTCAGGGGGCGACAGATACGCAGTATTTT
>TRBJ2-3|TRBD2|TRBV5-6|19|NA
CASSLGVAGGPLHTDTQYF
TGTGCCAGCAGCCTTGGTGTGGCGGGGGGCCCCCTTCACACAGATACGCAGTATTTT
>TRBJ1-1|NA|TRBV6-5|13|NA
CASSPRGATEAFF
TGTGCCAGCAGCCCCCGCGGGGCCACTGAAGCTTTCTTT
>TRBJ2-1|TRBD2|TRBV6-5|15|NA
CASSYRTSGEGEQFF
TGTGCCAGCAGTTACCGGACTAGCGGGGAAGGTGAGCAGTTCTTC
>TRBJ1-5|NA|TRBV3-1/TRBV3-2|14|NA
CASSQGRGNQPQHF
TGTGCCAGCAGCCAAGGACGGGGAAATCAGCCCCAGCATTTT
>TRBJ2-5|TRBD1|TRBV5-4|12|NA
CASSGPTGAQYF
TGTGCCAGCAGCGGACCTACAGGGGCCCAGTACTTC
>TRBJ2-7|NA|TRBV12-3/TRBV12-4|12|NA
CASSQQKYEQYF
TGTGCCAGCAGTCAACAGAAATACGAGCAGTACTTC
>TRBJ2-5|NA|TRBV28|12|NA
CASTSALESQYF
TGTGCCAGCACCTCCGCCCTAGAGAGCCAGTACTTC
>TRBJ2-3|NA|TRBV7-2|12|NA
CASSRDTDTQYF
TGTGCCAGCAGCCGAGACACAGATACGCAGTATTTT